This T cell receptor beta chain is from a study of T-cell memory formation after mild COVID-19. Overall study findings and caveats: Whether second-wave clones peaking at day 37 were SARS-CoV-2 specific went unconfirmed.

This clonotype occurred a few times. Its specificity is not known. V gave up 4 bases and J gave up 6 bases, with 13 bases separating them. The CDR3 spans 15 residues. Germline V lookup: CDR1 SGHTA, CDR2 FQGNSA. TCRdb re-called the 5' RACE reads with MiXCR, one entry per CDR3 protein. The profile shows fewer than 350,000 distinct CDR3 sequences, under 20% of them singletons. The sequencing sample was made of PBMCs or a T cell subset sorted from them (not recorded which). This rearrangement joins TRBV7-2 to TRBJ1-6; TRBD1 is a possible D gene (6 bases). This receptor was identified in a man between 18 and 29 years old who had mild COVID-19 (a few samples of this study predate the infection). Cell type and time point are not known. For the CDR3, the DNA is TGTGCCAGCAGCTCTCAGGGGACCCTTAATTCACCCCTCCACTTT. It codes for CASSSQGTLNSPLHF.